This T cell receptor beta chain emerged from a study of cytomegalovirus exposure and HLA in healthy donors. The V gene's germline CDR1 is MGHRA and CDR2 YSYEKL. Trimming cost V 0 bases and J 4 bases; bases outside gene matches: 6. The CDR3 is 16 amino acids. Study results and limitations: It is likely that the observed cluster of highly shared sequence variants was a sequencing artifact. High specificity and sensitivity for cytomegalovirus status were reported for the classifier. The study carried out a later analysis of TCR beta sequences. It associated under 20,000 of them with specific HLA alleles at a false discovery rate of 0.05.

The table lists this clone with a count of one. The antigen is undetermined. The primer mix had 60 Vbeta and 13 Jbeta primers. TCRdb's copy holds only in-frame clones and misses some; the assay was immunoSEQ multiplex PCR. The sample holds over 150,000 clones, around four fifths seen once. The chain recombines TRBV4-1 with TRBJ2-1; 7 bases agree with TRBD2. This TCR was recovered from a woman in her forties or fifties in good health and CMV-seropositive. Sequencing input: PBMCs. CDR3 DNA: TGCGCCAGCAGCCAAGAAGGCCTAGCGGTTTACAATGAGCAGTTCTTC. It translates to CASSQEGLAVYNEQFF.